The clone carrying this T cell receptor (beta chain) was found a few times. Antigen unknown. This record belongs to a study of blood T cells in healthy people across ages. Staff drew roughly 10 milliliters of peripheral blood from each donor. General study results and limits: The long-lived group displayed more naive CD4+ cells, plus higher diversity, than the aged donors did. Because sorting was not performed, PBMCs prevented conclusive naive versus antigen-experienced comparison.

Primed by a sample-barcoded 5' primer and a J-beta primer mix, a second PCR proceeded for about 6 to 11 cycles. Each cDNA was tagged by a template-switch adaptor containing 12 random nucleotides. TCRdb ran MiXCR on the 5' RACE reads and lists one entry per CDR3 protein. Among 650,000 to 800,000 distinct CDR3 sequences, around 45% were seen once, and the ten largest hold around 21%. Trimming cost V 5 bases and J 2 bases, with 15 bases left between them. Germline loops: CDR1 SGHVS, CDR2 FNYEAQ. This CDR3 spans 15 amino acids. This receptor was taken from a man aged 55 to 70 in good health. The genes are TRBV7-6 and TRBJ2-5; a weak D match, TRBD1 (6 bases). The sample taken for sequencing was blood. This chain's CDR3 is CASSRSGTYQETQYF. The DNA of the CDR3 is TGTGCCAGCAGCCGATCGGGGACATATCAAGAGACCCAGTACTTC.